Shown below are 17 T cell receptor beta chains from a single sample sequenced in a study of T cell responses to AZD1222 COVID-19 vaccine (dated by TCRdb to the early 2020s). Read against the paper, the sample's time point label means: about 28 days (+/-7) after the second vaccine dose. The library was made by the immunoSEQ multiplex PCR assay. TCRdb stores this immuneACCESS table with in-frame sequences only. Part of the clones is absent; in the studies checked, under half of the shortfall reflects unresolved V genes, and no reason is known for the rest. The sample table lists approximately 100,000 clones, 90% of them with a count of one. The top ten hold approximately 5% of the sample. Sequenced here: peripheral blood, sampled 28 days after the second AZD1222 dose. The receptors originated from an adult who received the AZD1222 COVID-19 vaccine.

The CDR3 sequence is CASSLEGQMGQVHGYTF. In DNA, the CDR3 is TGTGCCAGCAGCTTGGAAGGCCAAATGGGACAGGTCCATGGCTACACCTTC. V usage is TRBV5-4 and J usage is TRBJ1-2; 8 positions match TRBD1. After removal of 0 bases from V and 6 bases from J, the junction contained 13 bases not matched to a gene. This CDR3 comprises 17 residues. Germline CDR1 reads SGHNT; CDR2 reads YYREEE (reference sequence).

In this sample, this clone turned up once. In DNA, the CDR3 is TGTGCCAGCAGCGCAAGCAGGGGCCAACCTTACAATGAGCAGTTCTTC. This translates into CASSASRGQPYNEQFF. The chain carries TRBV11-2 and TRBJ2-1, with D perhaps TRBD1 (6 bases). Germline values: CDR1 SGHAT, CDR2 FQNNGV. Trimming removed 5 bases from V and 4 bases from J, with 18 bases in between. This CDR3 is 16 amino acids long.

The chain uses TRBV6-2 or TRBV6-3 and TRBJ1-1; D remains ambiguous. Germline CDR1 reads MNHEY; CDR2 reads SVGEGT. The germline V and J ends were trimmed by 2 bases and 5 bases, with 9 bases remaining between them. The CDR3 has 13 residues. The CDR3 loop reads CASSYADRTEAFF. In DNA form, the CDR3 reads TGTGCCAGCAGTTACGCGGATAGAACTGAAGCTTTCTTT.

The chain combines TRBV3-1 (or the pseudogene TRBV3-2) with TRBJ2-3, with 11 bases matching TRBD2. Per the germline V gene, CDR1 is LGHDT and CDR2 is YNNKEL (reference sequence). CDR3 length equals 16 residues. V was clipped by 4 bases and J by 3 bases; unmatched bases: 6. The CDR3 loop is CASSPRLAGSTDTQYF. The DNA of the CDR3 is TGTGCCAGCAGCCCTAGACTAGCGGGGTCAACAGATACGCAGTATTTT.

The CDR3 DNA reads as TGTGCCAGCAGCGTCCCTAGCGGGGGGTTCGGCACAGATACGCAGTATTTT. Translated: CASSVPSGGFGTDTQYF. V gene TRBV9 combines with J gene TRBJ2-3, with 11 bases lining up with TRBD2. V lost 2 bases to trimming and J lost 1 base; unmatched junction nucleotides: 6. The CDR3 runs 17 residues. Germline CDR1 SGDLS, CDR2 YYNGEE. The whole variable domain, filled in from reference TRBV9 and TRBJ2-3, reads DSGVTQTPKHLITATGQRVTLRCSPRSGDLSVYWYQQSLDQGLQFLIQYYNGEERAKGNILERFSAQQFPDLHSELNLSSLELGDSALYFCASSVPSGGFGTDTQYFGPGTRLTVL.

The V gene is TRBV5-1, the J gene TRBJ1-1, with 8 bases that match TRBD1. The germline V gene encodes CDR1 SGHRS and CDR2 YFSETQ. The CDR3 extends over 12 amino acids. The V gene end was trimmed by 4 bases and the J gene end by 12 bases; junction bases not matched to a gene: 8. The CDR3 loop reads CASSHGQGRTFF. The DNA for the CDR3 is TGCGCCAGCAGCCACGGACAGGGTAGGACTTTCTTT.

The chain joins TRBV18 to TRBJ1-3; D might be TRBD1 (6 bases). V was shortened by 0 bases and J by 0 bases, with 15 bases between the two germline ends. Germline-derived CDR1 and CDR2 are KGHSH and LQKENI. The CDR3 is 18 residues long. The CDR3 sequence is CASSPPGRGAPSGNTIYF. The DNA of the CDR3 is TGTGCCAGCTCACCACCAGGAAGGGGGGCCCCCTCTGGAAACACCATATATTTT.

The J gene is TRBJ1-3, the V gene TRBV2; 7 positions match TRBD1. Trimming took 6 bases from V and 0 from J; bases not matched to a gene: 2. The CDR3 spans 14 residues. Germline-derived CDR1 and CDR2 are SNHLY and FYNNEI. The CDR3 region has the DNA TGTGCCAGCAGAAGGACAGGCTCTGGAAACACCATATATTTT. Protein product: CASRRTGSGNTIYF.

Comment on this clone: The sample holds other DNA sequences that translate to the same CDR3. The chain couples TRBV5-1 to TRBJ2-3; tentatively, D is TRBD1 (6 bases). Trimming pared 2 bases from V and 6 bases from J, leaving 7 bases between. The CDR3 is 12 residues long. Per germline, CDR1 SGHRS and CDR2 YFSETQ. CDR3 nucleotides: TGCGCCAGCAGCTTCCAGGGGGATACGCAGTATTTT. The encoded protein is CASSFQGDTQYF.

The table lists this clone with a few counts. This sequence joins TRBV7-2 and TRBJ1-2, with D possibly being TRBD1 (6 bases). In germline, CDR1 is SGHTA, CDR2 FQGNSA. The CDR3 length is 14 residues. The germline V and J ends were trimmed by 1 base and 3 bases, with 9 bases remaining between them. CDR3 residues: CASSLGSGDYGYTF. CDR3 nucleotide sequence: TGTGCCAGCAGCTTAGGATCAGGGGACTATGGCTACACCTTC.

The chain uses TRBV6-2 or TRBV6-3 and TRBJ1-1, with D tentatively TRBD1 (5 bases). Germline V lookup: CDR1 MNHEY, CDR2 SVGEGT. The V end lost 2 bases, the J end lost 0 bases, and 16 bases lay between the germline ends. This CDR3 is 17 amino acids long. This CDR3 is CASSYAPTGTVNTEAFF. The CDR3 DNA follows: TGTGCCAGCAGTTACGCCCCCACGGGGACGGTGAACACTGAAGCTTTCTTT.

This clone was recorded once. The chain uses TRBV19 and TRBJ1-1; D is uncertain. The CDR3 totals 14 residues. The V end lost 0 bases, the J end lost 6 bases, and 11 bases lay between the germline ends. From germline, CDR1 is LNHDA and CDR2 SQIVND (reference sequence). The CDR3 nucleotides are TGTGCCAGTAGTATAGATCAGATCCGGGCTGAAGCTTTCTTT. This sequence encodes CASSIDQIRAEAFF. The full variable domain, with the rest looked up from reference TRBV19 and TRBJ1-1, is DGGITQSPKYLFRKEGQNVTLSCEQNLNHDAMYWYRQDPGQGLRLIYYSQIVNDFQKGDIAEGYSVSREKKESFPLTVTSAQKNPTAFYLCASSIDQIRAEAFFGQGTRLTVV.

This clone was observed a single time. The chain couples TRBV7-2 to TRBJ1-4, with D uncertain. Trimming removed 1 base at V and 6 bases at J, with 12 bases between. In germline, CDR1 is SGHTA, CDR2 FQGNSA. The CDR3 totals 15 residues. In nucleotides, the CDR3 is TGTGCCAGCAGCTTAGTCGTCAGGAAGCATGAAAAACTGTTTTTT. Protein sequence: CASSLVVRKHEKLFF.

The J gene is TRBJ1-4, the V gene TRBV27, with D maybe TRBD1 (5 bases). V shed 5 bases and J shed 10 bases, with 20 bases lying between them. The germline gives CDR1 MNHEY, CDR2 SMNVEV (reference sequence). This CDR3 has 15 amino acids. CDR3 DNA sequence: TGTGCCAGCAGTACAAGGACATATACCGGGGGAAAACTGTTTTTT. The encoded protein is CASSTRTYTGGKLFF.

This chain joins TRBV6-5 and TRBJ2-4; D is undetermined. The CDR3 consists of 14 residues. Trimming took 6 bases from V and 1 from J, leaving 10 bases between them. The germline gives CDR1 MNHEY, CDR2 SVGAGI. The CDR3: CASRPDVAKNIQYF. DNA of the CDR3: TGTGCCAGCAGGCCCGACGTCGCCAAAAACATTCAGTACTTC.

This chain uses TRBV30 with TRBJ2-7; D gene unclear. The CDR3 loop spans 12 amino acids. Germline V gives CDR1 GTSNPN, CDR2 SVGIG (reference sequence). Between the trimmed V and J ends, which lost 8 bases and 0 bases, there was a span of 11 bases. The DNA of the CDR3 is TGTGCCGGAAATATAGGCTCCTACGAGCAGTACTTC. Its protein product is CAGNIGSYEQYF.

This clone was seen just once. The J gene is TRBJ2-3, the V gene TRBV6-2 or TRBV6-3; D perhaps matches TRBD2 (6 bases). The V and J ends lost 0 bases and 6 bases respectively, with 13 bases between them. Germline V gene lookup returns CDR1 MNHEY and CDR2 SVGEGT. This CDR3 has 15 amino acids. This chain's CDR3 is CASSYSSEGTDTQYF. The CDR3 DNA reads as TGTGCCAGCAGTTACTCCTCGGAGGGGACCGATACGCAGTATTTT.